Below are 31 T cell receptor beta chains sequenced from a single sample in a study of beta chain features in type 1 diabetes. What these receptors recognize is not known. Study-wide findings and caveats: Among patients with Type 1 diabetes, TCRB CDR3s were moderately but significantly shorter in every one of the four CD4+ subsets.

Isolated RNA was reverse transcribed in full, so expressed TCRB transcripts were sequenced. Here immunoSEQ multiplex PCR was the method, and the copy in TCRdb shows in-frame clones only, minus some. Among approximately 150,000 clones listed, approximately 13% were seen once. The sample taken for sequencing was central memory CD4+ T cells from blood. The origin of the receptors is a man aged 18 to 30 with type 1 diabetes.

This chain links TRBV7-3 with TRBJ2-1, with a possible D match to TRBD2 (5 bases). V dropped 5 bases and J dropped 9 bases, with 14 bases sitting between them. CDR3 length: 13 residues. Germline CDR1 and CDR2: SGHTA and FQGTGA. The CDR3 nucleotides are TGTGCCAGCAGCCCCGGCGGGCAGATTGAGCAGTTCTTC. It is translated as CASSPGGQIEQFF.

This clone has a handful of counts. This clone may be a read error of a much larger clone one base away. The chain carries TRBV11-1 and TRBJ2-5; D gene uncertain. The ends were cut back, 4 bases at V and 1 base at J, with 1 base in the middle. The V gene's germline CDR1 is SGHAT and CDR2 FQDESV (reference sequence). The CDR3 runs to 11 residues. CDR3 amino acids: CASSSQETQYF. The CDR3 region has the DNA TGTGCCAGCAGCTCCCAAGAGACCCAGTACTTC.

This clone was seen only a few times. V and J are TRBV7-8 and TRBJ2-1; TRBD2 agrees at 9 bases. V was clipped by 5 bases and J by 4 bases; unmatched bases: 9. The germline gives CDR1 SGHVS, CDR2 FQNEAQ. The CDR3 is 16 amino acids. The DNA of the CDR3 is TGTGCCAGCAGCAGCAGCCTAGCGGGGCTTTACAATGAGCAGTTCTTC. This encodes CASSSSLAGLYNEQFF.

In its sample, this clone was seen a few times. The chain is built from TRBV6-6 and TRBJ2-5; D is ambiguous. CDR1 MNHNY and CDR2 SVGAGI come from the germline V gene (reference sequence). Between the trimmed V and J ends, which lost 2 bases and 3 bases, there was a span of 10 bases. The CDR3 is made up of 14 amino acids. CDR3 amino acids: CASSYRSWEETQYF. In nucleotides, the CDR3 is TGTGCCAGCAGTTACCGGTCCTGGGAAGAGACCCAGTACTTC.

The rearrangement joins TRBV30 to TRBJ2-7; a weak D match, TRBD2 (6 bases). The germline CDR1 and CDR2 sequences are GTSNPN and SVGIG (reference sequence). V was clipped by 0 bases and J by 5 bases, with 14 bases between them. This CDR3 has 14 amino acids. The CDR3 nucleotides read TGTGCCTGGAGTGTAAAGGCCGGGGGTGACGAGCAGTACTTC. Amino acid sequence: CAWSVKAGGDEQYF.

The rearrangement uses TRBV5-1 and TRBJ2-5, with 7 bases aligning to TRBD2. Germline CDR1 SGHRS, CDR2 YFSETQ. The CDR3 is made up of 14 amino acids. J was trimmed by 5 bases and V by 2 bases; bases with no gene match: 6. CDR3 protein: CASSLELAYETQYF. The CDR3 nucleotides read TGCGCCAGCAGCTTAGAACTAGCGTACGAGACCCAGTACTTC.

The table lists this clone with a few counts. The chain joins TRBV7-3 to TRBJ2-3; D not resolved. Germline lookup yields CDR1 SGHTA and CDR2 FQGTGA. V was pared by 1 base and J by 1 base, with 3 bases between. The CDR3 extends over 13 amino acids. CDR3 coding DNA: TGTGCCAGCAGCTTAAAGGGCACAGATACGCAGTATTTT. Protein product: CASSLKGTDTQYF.

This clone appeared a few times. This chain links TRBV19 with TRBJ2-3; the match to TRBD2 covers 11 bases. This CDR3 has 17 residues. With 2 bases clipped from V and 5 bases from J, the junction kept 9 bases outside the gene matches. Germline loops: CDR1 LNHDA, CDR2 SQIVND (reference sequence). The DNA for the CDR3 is TGTGCCAGTAGTATATCAACTAGCGGGGGAGAACAAGATACGCAGTATTTT. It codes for CASSISTSGGEQDTQYF. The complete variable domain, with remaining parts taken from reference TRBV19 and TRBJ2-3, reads DGGITQSPKYLFRKEGQNVTLSCEQNLNHDAMYWYRQDPGQGLRLIYYSQIVNDFQKGDIAEGYSVSREKKESFPLTVTSAQKNPTAFYLCASSISTSGGEQDTQYFGPGTRLTVL.

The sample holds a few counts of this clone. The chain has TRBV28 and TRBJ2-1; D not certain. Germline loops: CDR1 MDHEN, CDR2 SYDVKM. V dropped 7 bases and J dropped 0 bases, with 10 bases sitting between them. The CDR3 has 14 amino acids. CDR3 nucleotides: TGTGCCAGCAATGAGCTTAGCTCCTACAATGAGCAGTTCTTC. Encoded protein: CASNELSSYNEQFF. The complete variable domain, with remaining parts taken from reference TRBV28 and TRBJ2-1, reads DVKVTQSSRYLVKRTGEKVFLECVQDMDHENMFWYRQDPGLGLRLIYFSYDVKMKEKGDIPEGYSVSREKKERFSLILESASTNQTSMYLCASNELSSYNEQFFGPGTRLTVL.

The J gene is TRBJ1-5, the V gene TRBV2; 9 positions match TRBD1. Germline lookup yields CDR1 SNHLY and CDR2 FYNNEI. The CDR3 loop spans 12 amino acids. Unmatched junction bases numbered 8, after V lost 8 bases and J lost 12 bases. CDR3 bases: TGTGCCAGCGGCGACAGGGGGAGAGGCCAGCATTTT. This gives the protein CASGDRGRGQHF.

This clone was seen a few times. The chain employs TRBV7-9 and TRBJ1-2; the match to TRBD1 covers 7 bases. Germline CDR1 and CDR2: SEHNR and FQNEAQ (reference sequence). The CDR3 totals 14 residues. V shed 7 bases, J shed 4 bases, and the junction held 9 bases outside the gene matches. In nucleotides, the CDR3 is TGTGCCAGCACCAACCAACAGGGGATCTATGGCTACACCTTC. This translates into CASTNQQGIYGYTF.

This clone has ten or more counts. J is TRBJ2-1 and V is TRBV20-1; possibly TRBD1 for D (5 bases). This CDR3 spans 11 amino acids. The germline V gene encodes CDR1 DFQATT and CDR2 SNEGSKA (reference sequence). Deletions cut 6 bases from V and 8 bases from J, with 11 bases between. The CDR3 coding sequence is TGCAGTGCCGGCAAGGGGTATGAGCAGTTCTTC. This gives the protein CSAGKGYEQFF.

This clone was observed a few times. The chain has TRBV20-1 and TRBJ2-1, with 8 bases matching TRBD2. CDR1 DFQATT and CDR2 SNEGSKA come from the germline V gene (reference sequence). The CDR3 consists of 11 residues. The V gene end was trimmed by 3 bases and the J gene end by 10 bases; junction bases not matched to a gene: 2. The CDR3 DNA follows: TGCAGTGCTAGCGGGGGGGCCGAGCAGTTCTTC. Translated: CSASGGAEQFF.

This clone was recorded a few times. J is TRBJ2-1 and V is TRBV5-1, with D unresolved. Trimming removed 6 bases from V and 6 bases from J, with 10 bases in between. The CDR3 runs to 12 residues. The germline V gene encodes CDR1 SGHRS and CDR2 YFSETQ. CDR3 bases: TGCGCCAGCACCCTGGAGTTCAATGAGCAGTTCTTC. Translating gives CASTLEFNEQFF. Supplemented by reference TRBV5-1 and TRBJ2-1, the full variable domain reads KAGVTQTPRYLIKTRGQQVTLSCSPISGHRSVSWYQQTPGQGLQFLFEYFSETQRNKGNFPGRFSGRQFSNSRSEMNVSTLELGDSALYLCASTLEFNEQFFGPGTRLTVL.

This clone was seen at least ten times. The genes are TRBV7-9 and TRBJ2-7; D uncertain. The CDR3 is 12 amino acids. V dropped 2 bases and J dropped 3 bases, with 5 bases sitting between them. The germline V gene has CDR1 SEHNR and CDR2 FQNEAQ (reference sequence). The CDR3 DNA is TGTGCCAGCAGCTTAAAGGTCTACGAGCAGTACTTC. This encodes CASSLKVYEQYF.

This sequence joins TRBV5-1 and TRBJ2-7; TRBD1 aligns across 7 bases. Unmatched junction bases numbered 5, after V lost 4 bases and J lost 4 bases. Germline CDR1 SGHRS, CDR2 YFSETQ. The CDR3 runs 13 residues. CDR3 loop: CASSTRQGYEQYF. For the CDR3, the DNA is TGCGCCAGCAGCACCAGACAGGGATACGAGCAGTACTTC.

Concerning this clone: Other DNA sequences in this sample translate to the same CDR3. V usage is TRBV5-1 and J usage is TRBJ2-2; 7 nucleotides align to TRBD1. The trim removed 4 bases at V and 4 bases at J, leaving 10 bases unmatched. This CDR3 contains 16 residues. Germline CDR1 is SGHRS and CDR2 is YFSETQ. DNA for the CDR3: TGCGCCAGCAGCCCACAGGGGCCTCAGGGCACCGGGGAGCTGTTTTTT. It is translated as CASSPQGPQGTGELFF. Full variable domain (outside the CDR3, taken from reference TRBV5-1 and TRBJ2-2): KAGVTQTPRYLIKTRGQQVTLSCSPISGHRSVSWYQQTPGQGLQFLFEYFSETQRNKGNFPGRFSGRQFSNSRSEMNVSTLELGDSALYLCASSPQGPQGTGELFFGEGSRLTVL.

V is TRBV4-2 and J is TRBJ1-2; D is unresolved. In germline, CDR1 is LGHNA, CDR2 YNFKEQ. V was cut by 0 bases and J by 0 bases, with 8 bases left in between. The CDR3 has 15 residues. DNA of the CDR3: TGTGCCAGCAGCCAAGACCATAACGCTAACTATGGCTACACCTTC. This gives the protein CASSQDHNANYGYTF.

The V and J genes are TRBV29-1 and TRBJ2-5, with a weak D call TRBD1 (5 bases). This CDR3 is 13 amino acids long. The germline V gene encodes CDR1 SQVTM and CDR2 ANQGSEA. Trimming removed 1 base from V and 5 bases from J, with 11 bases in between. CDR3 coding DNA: TGCAGCGTTGAAGTCAGGGCGGCTGAGACCCAGTACTTC. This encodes CSVEVRAAETQYF.

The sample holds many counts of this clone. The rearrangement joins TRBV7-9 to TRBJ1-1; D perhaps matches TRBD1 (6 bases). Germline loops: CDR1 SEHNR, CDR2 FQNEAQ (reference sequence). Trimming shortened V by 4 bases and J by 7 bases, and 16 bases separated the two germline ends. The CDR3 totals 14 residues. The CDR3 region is CASSSPGGADEAFF. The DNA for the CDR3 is TGTGCCAGCAGCTCCCCCGGGGGCGCGGATGAAGCTTTCTTT. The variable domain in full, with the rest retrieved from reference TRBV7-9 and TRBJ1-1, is DTGVSQNPRHKITKRGQNVTFRCDPISEHNRLYWYRQTLGQGPEFLTYFQNEAQLEKSRLLSDRFSAERPKGSFSTLEIQRTEQGDSAMYLCASSSPGGADEAFFGQGTRLTVV.

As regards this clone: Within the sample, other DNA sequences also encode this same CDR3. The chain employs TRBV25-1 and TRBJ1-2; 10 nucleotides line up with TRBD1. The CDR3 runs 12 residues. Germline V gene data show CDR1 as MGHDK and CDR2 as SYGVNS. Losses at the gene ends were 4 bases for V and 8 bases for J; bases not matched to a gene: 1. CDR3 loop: CASSGDRGGYTF. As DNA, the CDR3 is TGTGCCAGCAGTGGGGACAGGGGAGGCTACACCTTC.

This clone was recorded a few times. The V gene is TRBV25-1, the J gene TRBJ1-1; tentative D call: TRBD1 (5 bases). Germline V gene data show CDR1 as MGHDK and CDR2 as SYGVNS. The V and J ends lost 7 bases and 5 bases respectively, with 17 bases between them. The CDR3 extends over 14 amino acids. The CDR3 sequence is CASTGDGGSTEAFF. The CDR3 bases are TGTGCCAGCACCGGGGATGGGGGGTCGACTGAAGCTTTCTTT.

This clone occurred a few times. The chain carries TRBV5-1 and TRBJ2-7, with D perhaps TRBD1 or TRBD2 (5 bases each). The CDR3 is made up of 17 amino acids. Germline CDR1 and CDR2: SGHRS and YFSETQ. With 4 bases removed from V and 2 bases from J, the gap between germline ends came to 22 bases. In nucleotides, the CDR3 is TGCGCCAGCAGCGAGATGGGTTCATCGACAGCGGCCTACGAGCAGTACTTC. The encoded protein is CASSEMGSSTAAYEQYF.

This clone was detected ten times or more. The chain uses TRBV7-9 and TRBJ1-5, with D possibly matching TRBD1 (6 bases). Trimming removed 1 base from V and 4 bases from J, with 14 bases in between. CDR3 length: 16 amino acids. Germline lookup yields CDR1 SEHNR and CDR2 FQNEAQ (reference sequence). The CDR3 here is CASSLGLDRSNQPQHF. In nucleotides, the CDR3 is TGTGCCAGCAGCTTAGGATTAGACAGGAGTAATCAGCCCCAGCATTTT.

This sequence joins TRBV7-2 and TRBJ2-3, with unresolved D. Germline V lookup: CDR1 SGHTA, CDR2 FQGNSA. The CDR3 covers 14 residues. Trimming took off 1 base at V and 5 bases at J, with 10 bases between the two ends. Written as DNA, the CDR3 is TGTGCCAGCAGCTTAGACAAAGCAGTAGATACGCAGTATTTT. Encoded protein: CASSLDKAVDTQYF.

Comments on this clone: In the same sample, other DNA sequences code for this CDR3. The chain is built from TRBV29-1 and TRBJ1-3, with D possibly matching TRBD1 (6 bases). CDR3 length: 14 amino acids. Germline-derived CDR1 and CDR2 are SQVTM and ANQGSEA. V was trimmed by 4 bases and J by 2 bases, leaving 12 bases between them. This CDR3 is CSVGVQGTGNTIYF. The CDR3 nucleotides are TGCAGCGTTGGAGTACAGGGAACTGGAAACACCATATATTTT.

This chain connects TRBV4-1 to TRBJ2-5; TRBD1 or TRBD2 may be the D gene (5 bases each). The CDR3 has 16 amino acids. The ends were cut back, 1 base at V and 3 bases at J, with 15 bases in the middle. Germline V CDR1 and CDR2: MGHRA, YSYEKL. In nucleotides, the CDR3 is TGCGCCAGCAGCCAAGGAGCCGGGACGCAAGAAGAGACCCAGTACTTC. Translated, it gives CASSQGAGTQEETQYF.

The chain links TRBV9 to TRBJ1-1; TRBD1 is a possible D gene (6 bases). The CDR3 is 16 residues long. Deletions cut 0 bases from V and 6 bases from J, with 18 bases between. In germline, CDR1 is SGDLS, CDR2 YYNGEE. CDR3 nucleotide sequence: TGTGCCAGCAGCGTAGAAGGAAGGGGGAATTGGGCTGAAGCTTTCTTT. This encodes CASSVEGRGNWAEAFF.

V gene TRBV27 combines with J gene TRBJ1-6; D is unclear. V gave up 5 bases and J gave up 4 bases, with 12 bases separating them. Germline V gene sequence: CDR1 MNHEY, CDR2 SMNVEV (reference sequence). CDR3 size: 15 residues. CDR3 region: CASSIRTGYNSPLHF. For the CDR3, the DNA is TGTGCCAGCAGTATCCGGACGGGTTATAATTCACCCCTCCACTTT.

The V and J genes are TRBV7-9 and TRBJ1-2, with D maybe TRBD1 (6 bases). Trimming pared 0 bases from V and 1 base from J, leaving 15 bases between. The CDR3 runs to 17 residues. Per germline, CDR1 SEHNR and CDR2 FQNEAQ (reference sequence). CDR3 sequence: CASSLARQGTVNYGYTF. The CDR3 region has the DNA TGTGCCAGCAGCTTAGCGCGGCAGGGGACTGTTAACTATGGCTACACCTTC.

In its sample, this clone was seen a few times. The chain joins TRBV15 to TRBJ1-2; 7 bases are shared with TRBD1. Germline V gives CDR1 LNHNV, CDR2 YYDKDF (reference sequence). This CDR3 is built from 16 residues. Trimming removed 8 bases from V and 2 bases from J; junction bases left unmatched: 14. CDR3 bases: TGTGCCACCCTAGACCTACAGGGGAGTGGAAACTATGGCTACACCTTC. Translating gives CATLDLQGSGNYGYTF.